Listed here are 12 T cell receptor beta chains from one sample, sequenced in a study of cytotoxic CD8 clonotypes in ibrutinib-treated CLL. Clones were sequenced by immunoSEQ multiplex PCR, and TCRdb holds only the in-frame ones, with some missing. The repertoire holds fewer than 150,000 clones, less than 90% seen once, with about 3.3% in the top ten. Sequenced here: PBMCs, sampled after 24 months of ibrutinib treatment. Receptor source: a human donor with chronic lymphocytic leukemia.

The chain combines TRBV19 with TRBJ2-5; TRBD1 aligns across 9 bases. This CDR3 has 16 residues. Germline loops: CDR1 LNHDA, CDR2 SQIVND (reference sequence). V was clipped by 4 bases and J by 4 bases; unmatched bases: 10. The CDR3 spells CASSKGGTGGGETQYF. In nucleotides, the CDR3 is TGTGCCAGTAGTAAGGGGGGAACAGGGGGCGGAGAGACCCAGTACTTC.

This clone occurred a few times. The chain's CDR3 is CASSRGQVRFTDTQYF. In nucleotides, the CDR3 is TGTGCCAGCAGCCGGGGACAGGTTCGTTTCACAGATACGCAGTATTTT. This rearrangement joins TRBV7-9 to TRBJ2-3, with 8 bases matching TRBD1. The CDR3 spans 16 residues. The ends lost 5 bases at V and 2 bases at J; junction bases unmatched: 9. CDR1 and CDR2 (germline): SEHNR, FQNEAQ (reference sequence).

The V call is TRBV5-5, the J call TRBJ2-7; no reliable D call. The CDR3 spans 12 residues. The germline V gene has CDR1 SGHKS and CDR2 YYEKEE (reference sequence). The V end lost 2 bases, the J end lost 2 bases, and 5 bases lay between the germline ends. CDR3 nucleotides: TGTGCCAGCAGCTTCGCTGCCTACGAGCAGTACTTC. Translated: CASSFAAYEQYF.

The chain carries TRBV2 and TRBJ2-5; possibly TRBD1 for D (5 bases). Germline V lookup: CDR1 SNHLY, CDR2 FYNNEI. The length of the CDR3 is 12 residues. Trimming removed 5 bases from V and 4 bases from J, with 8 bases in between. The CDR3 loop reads CASSRQGETQYF. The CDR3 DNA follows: TGTGCCAGCAGTAGGCAGGGAGAGACCCAGTACTTC.

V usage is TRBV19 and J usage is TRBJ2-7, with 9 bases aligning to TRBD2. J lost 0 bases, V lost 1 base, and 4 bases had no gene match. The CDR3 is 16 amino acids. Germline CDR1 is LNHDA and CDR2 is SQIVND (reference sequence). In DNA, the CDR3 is TGTGCCAGTAGTATAGCTCTAGCGGGGAGCTCCTACGAGCAGTACTTC. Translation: CASSIALAGSSYEQYF.

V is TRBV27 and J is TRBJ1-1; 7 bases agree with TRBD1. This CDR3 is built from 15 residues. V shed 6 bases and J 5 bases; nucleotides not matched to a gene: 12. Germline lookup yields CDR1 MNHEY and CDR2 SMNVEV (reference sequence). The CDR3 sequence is CASRVNDRVWTEAFF. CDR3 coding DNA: TGTGCCAGCAGGGTCAACGACAGGGTATGGACTGAAGCTTTCTTT.

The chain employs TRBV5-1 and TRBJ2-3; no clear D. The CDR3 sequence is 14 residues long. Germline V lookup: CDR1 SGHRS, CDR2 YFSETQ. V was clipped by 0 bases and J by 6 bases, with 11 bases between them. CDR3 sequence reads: CASSLDGPRDTQYF. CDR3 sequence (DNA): TGCGCCAGCAGCTTGGATGGCCCCCGGGATACGCAGTATTTT.

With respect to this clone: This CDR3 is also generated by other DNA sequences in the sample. The CDR3 DNA reads TGCGCCAGCAGCTTGGGCCAGAACTATGGCTACACCTTC. The encoded protein is CASSLGQNYGYTF. The rearrangement joins TRBV5-1 to TRBJ1-2; unclear D gene. Germline V gene data show CDR1 as SGHRS and CDR2 as YFSETQ. Trimming removed 0 bases from V and 2 bases from J, with 5 bases in between. The CDR3 runs 13 residues.

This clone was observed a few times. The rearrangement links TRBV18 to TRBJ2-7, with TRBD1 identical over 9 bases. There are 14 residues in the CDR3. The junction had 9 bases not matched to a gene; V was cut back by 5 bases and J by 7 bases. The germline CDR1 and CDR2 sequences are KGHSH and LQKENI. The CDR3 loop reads CASSTWDRVGEQYF. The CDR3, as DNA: TGTGCCAGCTCAACGTGGGACAGGGTGGGAGAGCAGTACTTC.

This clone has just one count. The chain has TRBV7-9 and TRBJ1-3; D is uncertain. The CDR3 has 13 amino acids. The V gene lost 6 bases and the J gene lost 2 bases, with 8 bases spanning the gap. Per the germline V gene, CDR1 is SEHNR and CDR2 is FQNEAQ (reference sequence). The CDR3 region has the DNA TGTGCCAGCAGTCCTCCCACTGGAAACACCATATATTTT. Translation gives CASSPPTGNTIYF.

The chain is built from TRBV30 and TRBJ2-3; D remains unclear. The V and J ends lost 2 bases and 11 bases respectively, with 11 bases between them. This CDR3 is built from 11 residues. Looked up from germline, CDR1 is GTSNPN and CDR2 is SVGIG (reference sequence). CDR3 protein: CAWSKTPKQYF. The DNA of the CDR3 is TGTGCCTGGAGTAAGACCCCGAAGCAGTATTTT.

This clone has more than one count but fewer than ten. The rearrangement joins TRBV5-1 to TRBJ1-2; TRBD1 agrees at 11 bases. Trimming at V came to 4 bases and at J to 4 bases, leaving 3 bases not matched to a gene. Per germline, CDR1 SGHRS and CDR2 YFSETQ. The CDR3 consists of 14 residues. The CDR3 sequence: CASSVGQGGYGYTF. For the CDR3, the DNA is TGCGCCAGCAGCGTGGGACAGGGGGGCTATGGCTACACCTTC. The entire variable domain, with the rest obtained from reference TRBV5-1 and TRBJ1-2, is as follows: KAGVTQTPRYLIKTRGQQVTLSCSPISGHRSVSWYQQTPGQGLQFLFEYFSETQRNKGNFPGRFSGRQFSNSRSEMNVSTLELGDSALYLCASSVGQGGYGYTFGSGTRLTVV.